These 23 T cell receptor beta chains share one sample of origin, sequenced in a study of cytomegalovirus exposure and HLA in healthy donors. Primers included in the PCR were 60 Vbeta and 13 Jbeta primers. Here immunoSEQ multiplex PCR was the method, and the copy in TCRdb shows in-frame clones only, minus some. This sample has around 140,000 clones, with around 9.7% found just once. Sequencing input: PBMCs. The receptors shown here come from a man aged 50 to 59 in good health and CMV-seronegative.

This clone occurred a few times. This chain uses TRBV6-5 with TRBJ1-2; maybe TRBD1 (6 bases). CDR1 is MNHEY and CDR2 is SVGAGI in the germline V gene. The germline V and J ends were trimmed by 11 bases and 7 bases, with 20 bases remaining between them. The CDR3 has 13 amino acids. CDR3 bases: TGTGCCTCAACTCGCGGAGGGGGGGCTGGCTACACCTTC. It yields the protein CASTRGGGAGYTF.

This clone has a handful of counts. Its ends do not fully match the called genes, so a read error is possible. Other DNA sequences in the same sample also yield this CDR3. The chain is built from TRBV7-2 and TRBJ2-1; 10 nucleotides line up with TRBD2. CDR1 SGHTA and CDR2 FQGNSA come from the germline V gene. This CDR3 is built from 14 residues. CDR3 protein: CASSLAGAYNEQFF. CDR3 in DNA: TGTGCCAGCAGCCTAGCGGGGGCTTACAATGAGCAGTTCTTC.

This chain uses TRBV6-5 with TRBJ1-2, with TRBD1 matching 9 bases. V trimming: 8 bases; J trimming: 5 bases; junction bases outside the gene matches: 12. The germline gives CDR1 MNHEY, CDR2 SVGAGI. CDR3 length equals 15 residues. The chain's CDR3 is CASLSGTGSRYGYTF. The DNA for the CDR3 is TGTGCCAGCCTATCCGGGACAGGGTCTCGGTATGGCTACACCTTC.

This chain uses TRBV2 with TRBJ2-1; D is possibly TRBD1 (6 bases). CDR3 length equals 15 residues. Trimming stripped 4 bases from V and 0 bases from J, with 10 bases between. Looked up from germline, CDR1 is SNHLY and CDR2 is FYNNEI. CDR3 sequence (DNA): TGTGCCAGCAGTGCAGAGGGGGTCTCCTACAATGAGCAGTTCTTC. Protein product: CASSAEGVSYNEQFF.

The chain couples TRBV5-4 to TRBJ2-7; D perhaps matches TRBD2 (6 bases). The germline gives CDR1 SGHNT, CDR2 YYREEE (reference sequence). Trimming removed 0 bases at V and 2 bases at J, with 15 bases between. The CDR3 sequence is 16 residues long. CDR3 amino acids: CASSLGKRASTYEQYF. CDR3 nucleotide sequence: TGTGCCAGCAGCTTGGGGAAGCGGGCCTCTACCTACGAGCAGTACTTC.

This clone has more than one count but fewer than ten. This rearrangement joins TRBV27 to TRBJ2-7; 8 bases agree with TRBD2. This CDR3 is built from 16 residues. Germline CDR1 MNHEY, CDR2 SMNVEV (reference sequence). V shed 3 bases and J 0 bases; nucleotides not matched to a gene: 7. CDR3 amino acids: CASSFRTSGYSYEQYF. CDR3 nucleotides: TGTGCCAGCAGTTTCAGAACTAGCGGATACTCCTACGAGCAGTACTTC.

V and J are TRBV19 and TRBJ1-5; possible D gene TRBD1, 6 bases. The CDR3 is 15 residues long. Deletions cut 1 base from V and 0 bases from J, with 7 bases between. Looked up from germline, CDR1 is LNHDA and CDR2 is SQIVND (reference sequence). This CDR3 reads CASSIGGHSNQPQHF. CDR3 coding DNA: TGTGCCAGTAGTATAGGGGGACATAGCAATCAGCCCCAGCATTTT.

This clone was found a few times. The rearrangement uses TRBV2 and TRBJ1-3; D is ambiguous. CDR1 SNHLY and CDR2 FYNNEI come from the germline V gene. V dropped 0 bases and J dropped 2 bases, with 8 bases sitting between them. CDR3 size: 15 residues. This CDR3 reads CASSEASNTGNTIYF. CDR3 in DNA: TGTGCCAGCAGTGAAGCGTCTAATACTGGAAACACCATATATTTT.

This clone occurred a few times. The rearrangement joins TRBV4-2 to TRBJ1-1; 8 bases agree with TRBD1. V dropped 4 bases and J dropped 1; count of bases not matched to a gene: 5. The CDR3 totals 15 residues. The germline CDR1 and CDR2 sequences are LGHNA and YNFKEQ. In DNA, the CDR3 is TGTGCCAGCAGCCCAGACAGGGGCGAGAACACTGAAGCTTTCTTT. Residues: CASSPDRGENTEAFF.

This clone showed up just a few times. This rearrangement joins TRBV4-2 to TRBJ1-5, with TRBD1 matching over 10 bases. The CDR3 length is 17 residues. V lost 1 base and J lost 3; bases outside the gene matches: 6. Germline CDR1 reads LGHNA; CDR2 reads YNFKEQ. Here the CDR3 reads CASSQVDRGESNQPQHF. Here the CDR3 DNA reads TGTGCCAGCAGCCAAGTGGACAGGGGGGAATCCAATCAGCCCCAGCATTTT.

This sequence joins TRBV5-6 and TRBJ1-1, with 7 bases matching TRBD1. Trimming at V came to 2 bases and at J to 4 bases, leaving 14 bases not matched to a gene. Germline V gene lookup returns CDR1 SGHDT and CDR2 YYEEEE. The CDR3 length is 17 residues. The CDR3 loop is CASSFVGIDRAGTEAFF. The CDR3 coding sequence is TGTGCCAGCAGCTTTGTAGGCATTGACAGGGCGGGCACTGAAGCTTTCTTT.

This clone was recorded a few times. The chain links TRBV7-5 to TRBJ2-7; the table's D gene call, TRBD2, was not cross checked with the DNA. TRBV7-5 is shown as a pseudogene. The CDR3 loop spans 13 amino acids. The CDR3 loop is CARSLAGELEQYF. In DNA, the CDR3 is TGTGCCAGAAGCTTAGCTGGGGAGCTTGAGCAGTACTTC.

The rearrangement joins TRBV13 to TRBJ2-2, with 8 bases aligning to TRBD2. CDR3 length equals 18 residues. V lost 2 bases to trimming and J lost 3 bases; unmatched junction nucleotides: 11. Germline values: CDR1 PRHDT, CDR2 FYEKMQ (reference sequence). CDR3 nucleotide sequence: TGTGCCAGCAGCTTATGGTCGGGAGGGCCGGTGGACACCGGGGAGCTGTTTTTT. Translated: CASSLWSGGPVDTGELFF.

The chain is built from TRBV6-1 and TRBJ2-7; D possibly corresponds to TRBD2 (6 bases). The germline gives CDR1 MNHNS, CDR2 SASEGT. With 7 bases removed from V and 7 bases from J, the gap between germline ends came to 23 bases. This CDR3 contains 15 residues. The CDR3: CASKEAGTFPGEQYF. The CDR3 DNA follows: TGTGCCAGCAAAGAAGCCGGGACTTTCCCGGGGGAGCAGTACTTC.

The V and J genes are TRBV7-9 and TRBJ1-2; the match to TRBD1 covers 8 bases. Germline-derived CDR1 and CDR2 are SEHNR and FQNEAQ (reference sequence). Trimming took 5 bases from V and 4 from J; bases not matched to a gene: 6. The CDR3 sequence is 14 residues long. The CDR3 DNA is TGTGCCAGCAGCCCGGGACAGGTCGGCTATGGCTACACCTTC. It translates to CASSPGQVGYGYTF.

This clone was seen more than once but under ten times. This rearrangement joins TRBV6-4 to TRBJ2-1; TRBD1 matches 10 bases. This CDR3 contains 13 residues. V dropped 1 base and J dropped 14; count of bases not matched to a gene: 5. CDR1 and CDR2 (germline): MRHNA, SNTAGT. CDR3 protein: CASSDFPGQGKFF. DNA for the CDR3: TGTGCCAGCAGTGACTTCCCGGGACAGGGGAAGTTCTTC.

This clone appeared a few times. This rearrangement joins TRBV5-1 to TRBJ2-7, with 7 positions matching TRBD1. CDR3 length: 14 residues. J gave up 6 bases and V 6 bases, and 12 bases lay outside the gene matches. Germline CDR1 and CDR2: SGHRS and YFSETQ. DNA of the CDR3: TGCGCCAGCAACTCCCAGGGGGTGAGTGGCGAGCAGTACTTC. It codes for CASNSQGVSGEQYF. Combining the CDR3 with reference TRBV5-1 and TRBJ2-7 gives the whole variable domain KAGVTQTPRYLIKTRGQQVTLSCSPISGHRSVSWYQQTPGQGLQFLFEYFSETQRNKGNFPGRFSGRQFSNSRSEMNVSTLELGDSALYLCASNSQGVSGEQYFGPGTRLTVT.

This clone has a handful of counts. The J gene is TRBJ1-1, the V gene TRBV19; a weak D match, TRBD1 (5 bases). The CDR3 covers 13 residues. V was trimmed by 7 bases and J by 3 bases, leaving 12 bases between them. CDR1 is LNHDA, CDR2 SQIVND, per germline (reference sequence). The CDR3 DNA reads as TGTGCCAGTACCGAACAGGTTTACACTGAAGCTTTCTTT. Amino acid sequence: CASTEQVYTEAFF.

The chain is built from TRBV6-6 and TRBJ2-2; no clear D. The CDR3 runs to 14 residues. The germline V gene has CDR1 MNHNY and CDR2 SVGAGI (reference sequence). Between the trimmed V and J ends, which lost 6 bases and 5 bases, there was a span of 13 bases. The CDR3 protein is CASRLQRLTGELFF. The CDR3 nucleotides are TGTGCCAGCAGACTTCAACGGTTAACCGGGGAGCTGTTTTTT.

This clone has just a few counts. The chain has TRBV7-2 and TRBJ2-3; tentative D call: TRBD2 (7 bases). V shed 7 bases and J shed 6 bases, with 20 bases lying between them. The CDR3 runs to 15 residues. Germline V CDR1 and CDR2: SGHTA, FQGNSA. The CDR3 DNA reads as TGTGCCAGCACCCCGGACGGACGGGGGGCGGATACGCAGTATTTT. Encoded protein: CASTPDGRGADTQYF.

V usage is TRBV5-6 and J usage is TRBJ2-1, with 7 bases matching TRBD2. Germline values: CDR1 SGHDT, CDR2 YYEEEE. The CDR3 runs 14 residues. Trimming removed 4 bases from V and 4 bases from J; junction bases left unmatched: 5. This CDR3 reads CASSPTSVYNEQFF. Written as DNA, the CDR3 is TGTGCCAGCAGCCCAACTAGCGTATACAATGAGCAGTTCTTC. The complete variable domain, with remaining parts taken from reference TRBV5-6 and TRBJ2-1, reads DAGVTQSPTHLIKTRGQQVTLRCSPKSGHDTVSWYQQALGQGPQFIFQYYEEEERQRGNFPDRFSGHQFPNYSSELNVNALLLGDSALYLCASSPTSVYNEQFFGPGTRLTVL.

The genes are TRBV7-2 and TRBJ1-6; 7 nucleotides line up with TRBD1. The germline V gene encodes CDR1 SGHTA and CDR2 FQGNSA. This CDR3 contains 15 residues. V lost 1 base to trimming and J lost 9 bases; unmatched junction nucleotides: 6. CDR3 nucleotide sequence: TGTGCCAGCAGCTTAGAGCTGGGACAGACTTCACCCCTCCACTTT. Translated, it gives CASSLELGQTSPLHF.

This clone turned up a few times. J is TRBJ2-7 and V is TRBV7-9, with TRBD1 matching over 10 bases. Germline V gene sequence: CDR1 SEHNR, CDR2 FQNEAQ (reference sequence). Trimming took 4 bases from V and 3 from J; bases not matched to a gene: 3. This CDR3 has 14 residues. This chain's CDR3 is CASSWDRGYYEQYF. The CDR3 nucleotides are TGTGCCAGCAGCTGGGACAGGGGATACTACGAGCAGTACTTC.